This entry lists 6 T cell receptor beta chains sequenced from one sample in a study of cytomegalovirus exposure and HLA in healthy donors. Vbeta (60) and Jbeta (13) primers were used in the PCR. TCRdb's table, derived via immunoSEQ multiplex PCR, lists solely in-frame clones and lacks some. The sample holds tens of thousands of clones, 75% to 80% seen once. Sequenced: PBMCs. These receptors were taken from a woman aged 35 to 49 in good health and CMV-seropositive.

The rearrangement joins TRBV6-5 to TRBJ1-2, with no clear D. Germline V CDR1 and CDR2: MNHEY, SVGAGI. The CDR3 is 14 amino acids. With 4 bases removed from V and 4 bases from J, the gap between germline ends came to 13 bases. This chain's CDR3 is CASSLENVVYGYTF. The CDR3, as DNA: TGTGCCAGCAGTTTAGAGAACGTGGTCTATGGCTACACCTTC.

On this clone itself: An end of the junction differs from the germline gene, which may be a read error. This chain joins TRBV7-7 and TRBJ2-5, with D possibly matching TRBD2 (7 bases). The CDR3 loop spans 14 amino acids. Germline-derived CDR1 and CDR2 are SSHAT and FNYEAQ (reference sequence). Here the CDR3 DNA reads TGTGCTAGCAGCTGGGGGGGCGATCAAGAGACCCAGTACTTC. Protein: CASSWGGDQETQYF. Full variable domain (remainder filled in from reference TRBV7-7 and TRBJ2-5): GAGVSQSPRYKVTKRGQDVTLRCDPISSHATLYWYQQALGQGPEFLTYFNYEAQPDKSGLPSDRFSAERPEGSISTLTIQRTEQRDSAMYRCASSWGGDQETQYFGPGTRLLVL.

V usage is TRBV18 and J usage is TRBJ2-5; TRBD1 is a possible D gene (6 bases). Near its end, the DNA agrees better with TRBJ2-7, so the J call may be wrong. The V gene's germline CDR1 is KGHSH and CDR2 LQKENI. The CDR3 has 15 amino acids. The CDR3 spells CASSPPLQGGYEQYF. CDR3 nucleotide sequence: TGTGCCAGCTCACCACCACTACAGGGTGGCTACGAGCAGTACTTC.

The table lists this clone with a count of one. V gene TRBV2 combines with J gene TRBJ1-2; D is unresolved. This CDR3 spans 13 amino acids. The germline V and J ends were trimmed by 2 bases and 6 bases, with 10 bases remaining between them. Germline CDR1 is SNHLY and CDR2 is FYNNEI. The CDR3 region is CASSERERNGYTF. The CDR3 DNA reads TGTGCCAGCAGTGAACGGGAGCGGAATGGCTACACCTTC.

The chain joins TRBV7-9 to TRBJ2-5, with D maybe TRBD2 (5 bases). The CDR3 is 16 amino acids. CDR1 is SEHNR and CDR2 is FQNEAQ in the germline V gene (reference sequence). Deletions cut 2 bases from V and 0 bases from J, with 13 bases between. CDR3 loop: CASSLTAEPYQETQYF. In nucleotides, the CDR3 is TGTGCCAGCAGCTTAACAGCGGAGCCGTACCAAGAGACCCAGTACTTC. Full variable domain (outside the CDR3, taken from reference TRBV7-9 and TRBJ2-5): DTGVSQNPRHKITKRGQNVTFRCDPISEHNRLYWYRQTLGQGPEFLTYFQNEAQLEKSRLLSDRFSAERPKGSFSTLEIQRTEQGDSAMYLCASSLTAEPYQETQYFGPGTRLLVL.

V usage is TRBV7-3 and J usage is TRBJ2-3, with 8 nucleotides matching TRBD2. With 5 bases clipped from V and 4 bases from J, the junction kept 11 bases outside the gene matches. CDR3 size: 16 residues. Germline V gives CDR1 SGHTA, CDR2 FQGTGA. The CDR3 region is CASSQSGGRGADTQYF. The CDR3 region has the DNA TGTGCCAGCAGCCAATCGGGGGGGCGAGGGGCAGATACGCAGTATTTT. Full variable domain (missing parts from reference TRBV7-3 and TRBJ2-3): GAGVSQTPSNKVTEKGKYVELRCDPISGHTALYWYRQSLGQGPEFLIYFQGTGAADDSGLPNDRFFAVRPEGSVSTLKIQRTERGDSAVYLCASSQSGGRGADTQYFGPGTRLTVL.